This is a list of T cell receptor beta chains from one sample in a study of T cells in Graves' hyperthyroidism and ophthalmopathy. A single record per CDR3 protein comes from TCRdb applying MiXCR to the multiplex PCR reads. This table has hundreds of thousands of distinct CDR3 sequences, roughly 16% appearing once. Specimen: blood. The receptors were sampled from a woman in her forties with Graves' ophthalmopathy. The CDR3 runs from the conserved cysteine through the conserved F or W. D genes are given only for firm matches. The listing skips clone size in some rows; elsewhere it reads once, few, many or a size class.

J: TRBJ1-1
D: -
V: TRBV18
size: many
DNA: TGTGCCAGCTCGCGGAGTGGAGGTGGGACTGAAGCTTTCTTT
CDR3: CASSRSGGGTEAFF

J: TRBJ2-3
D: -
V: TRBV11-2
size: few
DNA: TGTGCCAGCAGTTCGTCAGCGGGTTTTAGCACAGATACGCAGTATTTT
CDR3: CASSSSAGFSTDTQYF

J: TRBJ1-5
D: -
V: TRBV7-9
size: many
DNA: TGTGCCAGCAGCTTAGGAATTGGGGCTGATCAGCCCCAGCATTTT
CDR3: CASSLGIGADQPQHF

J: TRBJ2-7
D: TRBD2
V: TRBV10-3
size: -
DNA: TGTGCCATCAGCTTTAGCGGGAGGTCCTACGAGCAGTACTTC
CDR3: CAISFSGRSYEQYF

J: TRBJ2-3
D: TRBD2
V: TRBV11-2
size: -
DNA: TGTGCCAGCAGTTACTCGTTAGCGGGAGAGTCGGATACGCAGTATTTT
CDR3: CASSYSLAGESDTQYF

J: TRBJ1-5
D: TRBD1
V: TRBV18
size: few
DNA: TGTGCCAGCTCAGCACCCGGGACAGACCTCGGCAATCAGCCCCAGCATTTT
CDR3: CASSAPGTDLGNQPQHF

J: TRBJ2-1
D: TRBD2
V: TRBV7-9
size: many
DNA: TGTGCCAGCAGCTTCTCGACTAGCGGGGCGTACAATGAGCAGTTCTTC
CDR3: CASSFSTSGAYNEQFF

J: TRBJ2-7
D: TRBD2
V: TRBV20-1
size: many
DNA: TGCAGTGCTAGTAGTGCTAGCGGGAACTACGAGCAGTACTTC
CDR3: CSASSASGNYEQYF

J: TRBJ2-1
D: -
V: TRBV7-2
size: few
DNA: TGTGCCAGCAGCCCGAGGGGGGGGAGGTACAATGAGCAGTTCTTC
CDR3: CASSPRGGRYNEQFF

J: TRBJ2-1
D: TRBD2
V: TRBV3-1
size: -
DNA: TGTGCCAGCAGCCCAGTCACTAGCGGTAAATATGACAATGAGCAGTTCTTC
CDR3: CASSPVTSGKYDNEQFF

J: TRBJ2-1
D: -
V: TRBV18
size: -
DNA: TGTGCCAGCTCACCAGACGGCCCTCGACACAATGAGCAGTTCTTC
CDR3: CASSPDGPRHNEQFF

J: TRBJ2-5
D: TRBD2
V: TRBV20-1
size: -
DNA: TGCAGTGCTTCCGGGACTAGCGGGGGGGAACAAGAGACCCAGTACTTC
CDR3: CSASGTSGGEQETQYF

J: TRBJ1-1
D: -
V: TRBV7-8
size: few
DNA: TGTGCCAGCAGCCCTGGACTCCCAAACACTGAAGCTTTCTTT
CDR3: CASSPGLPNTEAFF

J: TRBJ1-5
D: TRBD1
V: TRBV6-6
size: many
DNA: TGTGCCAGCAGTTACGGACAGGGCAGCGATCAGCCCCAGCATTTT
CDR3: CASSYGQGSDQPQHF

J: TRBJ1-1
D: -
V: TRBV2
size: many
DNA: TGTGCCAGCAGTGAAACGCTTGAAGCTTTCTTT
CDR3: CASSETLEAFF

J: TRBJ1-1
D: -
V: TRBV12-3/TRBV12-4
size: many
DNA: TGTGCCAGCAGTGCTCTTGGGGCCCTGAACACTGAAGCTTTCTTT
CDR3: CASSALGALNTEAFF

J: TRBJ2-3
D: -
V: TRBV10-3
size: few
DNA: TGTGCCATCAGTGTAAGCGGGCTAGCCGTAGATACGCAGTATTTT
CDR3: CAISVSGLAVDTQYF

J: TRBJ1-1
D: TRBD1
V: TRBV12-3/TRBV12-4
size: many
DNA: TGTGCCAGCAGTTTCGGACAGGGAGGGACTGAAGCTTTCTTT
CDR3: CASSFGQGGTEAFF

J: TRBJ2-3
D: TRBD1
V: TRBV13
size: many
DNA: TGTGCCAGCAGCCGCATCCGGGACAGCCCCACAGATACGCAGTATTTT
CDR3: CASSRIRDSPTDTQYF

J: TRBJ2-1
D: TRBD2
V: TRBV20-1
size: many
DNA: TGCAGTGCTTCTCGGACTAGCGGGAGGGTCTACAATGAGCAGTTCTTC
CDR3: CSASRTSGRVYNEQFF

J: TRBJ2-3
D: TRBD2
V: TRBV20-1
size: many
DNA: TGCAGTGCGGAACCGGGACTAGCTTTATCAGATACGCAGTATTTT
CDR3: CSAEPGLALSDTQYF

J: TRBJ2-6
D: -
V: TRBV29-1
size: few
DNA: TGCAGCGTTGAAGATCGGGGCGTTAGCGGTCCACGCTCTGGGGCCAACGTCCTGACTTTC
CDR3: CSVEDRGVSGPRSGANVLTF

J: TRBJ2-7
D: TRBD1
V: TRBV28
size: -
DNA: TGTTCCAGCAGTTTACAGGGGGCAGGCGAGCAGTACTTC
CDR3: CSSSLQGAGEQYF

J: TRBJ2-1
D: TRBD1
V: TRBV20-1
size: few
DNA: TGCAGTGCTAGAGTTCCACGGACAGGGCCCACAGGGGAGCAGTTCTTC
CDR3: CSARVPRTGPTGEQFF

J: TRBJ2-7
D: TRBD1
V: TRBV12-3/TRBV12-4
size: many
DNA: TGTGCCAGCAGTTTTGAGGGGGCCCAGTTTAGGGCGATGGGGCAGTACTTC
CDR3: CASSFEGAQFRAMGQYF

J: TRBJ1-2
D: TRBD1
V: TRBV3-1
size: many
DNA: TGTGCCAGCAGCCAAGGGGACAGGGCAGGCTACACCTTC
CDR3: CASSQGDRAGYTF

J: TRBJ2-2
D: TRBD2
V: TRBV20-1
size: -
DNA: TGCAGTGCTAGAAACTTAGCGGGGCGGGCCGGGGAGCTGTTTTTT
CDR3: CSARNLAGRAGELFF

J: TRBJ2-5
D: TRBD1
V: TRBV11-2
size: -
DNA: TGTGCCAGCTCACCCACTATCCTGACAGGGGGCTCGGAAGAGACCCAGTACTTC
CDR3: CASSPTILTGGSEETQYF

J: TRBJ2-5
D: -
V: TRBV18
size: many
DNA: TGTGCCAGCTCACCACGAGAGACCCAGTACTTC
CDR3: CASSPRETQYF

J: TRBJ1-1
D: -
V: TRBV28
size: many
DNA: TGTGCCAGCAGTTTAAAGCCCTTGGAAGCTTTCTTT
CDR3: CASSLKPLEAFF

J: TRBJ2-7
D: -
V: TRBV2
size: -
DNA: TGTGCCAGCAGTGGTATGACCAAAACTTACTACGAGCAGTACTTC
CDR3: CASSGMTKTYYEQYF

J: TRBJ2-7
D: -
V: TRBV6-6
size: many
DNA: TGTGCCAGCAGTTACGGGGGTGTGGGCTCCTACGAGCAGTACTTC
CDR3: CASSYGGVGSYEQYF

J: TRBJ1-5
D: TRBD1
V: TRBV11-2
size: many
DNA: TGTGCCAGCAGTCGACAGGGGGAAGCTCAGCCCCAGCATTTT
CDR3: CASSRQGEAQPQHF

J: TRBJ2-5
D: TRBD2
V: TRBV2
size: many
DNA: TGTGCCAGCCGATACGTGACTAGCGCCGAGACCCAGTACTTC
CDR3: CASRYVTSAETQYF

J: TRBJ2-3
D: -
V: TRBV19
size: -
DNA: TGTGCCAGTAGTGCAGGACGGGACACAGATACGCAGTATTTT
CDR3: CASSAGRDTDTQYF